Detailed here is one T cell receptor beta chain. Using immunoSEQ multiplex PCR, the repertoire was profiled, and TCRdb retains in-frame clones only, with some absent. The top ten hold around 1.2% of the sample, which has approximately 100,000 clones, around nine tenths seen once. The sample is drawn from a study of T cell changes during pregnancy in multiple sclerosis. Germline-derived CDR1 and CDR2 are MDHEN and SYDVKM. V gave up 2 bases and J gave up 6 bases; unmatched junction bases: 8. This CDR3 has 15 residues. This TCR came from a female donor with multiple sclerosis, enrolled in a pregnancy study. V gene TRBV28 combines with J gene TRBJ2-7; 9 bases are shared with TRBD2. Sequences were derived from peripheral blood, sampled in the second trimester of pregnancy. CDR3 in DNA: TGTGCCAGCAGTTTAAGGGGCGGGAGGGCTGGCGAGCAGTACTTC. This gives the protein CASSLRGGRAGEQYF. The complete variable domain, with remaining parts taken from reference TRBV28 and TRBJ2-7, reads DVKVTQSSRYLVKRTGEKVFLECVQDMDHENMFWYRQDPGLGLRLIYFSYDVKMKEKGDIPEGYSVSREKKERFSLILESASTNQTSMYLCASSLRGGRAGEQYFGPGTRLTVT.